A single TCR beta chain is shown here with its context. The antigen remains unidentified. PCR involved 60 Vbeta and 13 Jbeta primers. Using immunoSEQ multiplex PCR, the repertoire was profiled, and TCRdb retains in-frame clones only, with some absent. Among some 110,000 clones listed, around 80% were seen once. These data originate in a study of cytomegalovirus exposure and HLA in healthy donors. Deletions cut 2 bases from V and 4 bases from J, with 14 bases between. The CDR3 consists of 15 residues. Germline-derived CDR1 and CDR2 are MNHNS and SASEGT. Study-level results: Per a prior analysis, the majority of TCR beta V segments were productive roughly 90% or roughly 30% of the time.

The sample comprised PBMCs. The chain uses TRBV6-1 and TRBJ1-1, with D uncertain. The TCR sequence derives from a young man in good health and CMV-seronegative. The CDR3 coding sequence is TGTGCCAGCAGTGAATTAACCGGGTCGCGCACTGAAGCTTTCTTT. This codes for CASSELTGSRTEAFF.